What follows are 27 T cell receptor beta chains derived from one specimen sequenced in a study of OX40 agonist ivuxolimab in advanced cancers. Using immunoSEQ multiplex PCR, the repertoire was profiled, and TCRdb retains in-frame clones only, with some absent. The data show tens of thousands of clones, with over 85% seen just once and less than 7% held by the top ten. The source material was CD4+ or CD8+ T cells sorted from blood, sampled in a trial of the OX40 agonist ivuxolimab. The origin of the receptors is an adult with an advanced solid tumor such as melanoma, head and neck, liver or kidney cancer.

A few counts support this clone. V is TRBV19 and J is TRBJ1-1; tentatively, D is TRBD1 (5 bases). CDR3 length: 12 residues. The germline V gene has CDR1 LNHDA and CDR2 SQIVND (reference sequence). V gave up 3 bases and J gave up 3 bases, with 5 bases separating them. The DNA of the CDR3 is TGTGCCAGTAGTATGGGGGACACTGAAGCTTTCTTT. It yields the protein CASSMGDTEAFF.

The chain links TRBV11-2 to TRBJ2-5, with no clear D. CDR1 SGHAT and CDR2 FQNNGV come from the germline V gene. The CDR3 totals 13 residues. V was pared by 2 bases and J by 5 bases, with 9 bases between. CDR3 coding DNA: TGTGCCAGCAGCTTATTCCCTGGGGAGACCCAGTACTTC. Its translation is CASSLFPGETQYF.

The DNA of the CDR3 is TGTGCCAGCAGTTCAGTCGCGGATGGGTCCAATGAGCAGTTCTTC. It encodes CASSSVADGSNEQFF. This chain joins TRBV27 and TRBJ2-1; D not certain. V lost 4 bases, J lost 6 bases, and 16 bases lay in between. The CDR3 has 15 amino acids. Germline lookup yields CDR1 MNHEY and CDR2 SMNVEV (reference sequence).

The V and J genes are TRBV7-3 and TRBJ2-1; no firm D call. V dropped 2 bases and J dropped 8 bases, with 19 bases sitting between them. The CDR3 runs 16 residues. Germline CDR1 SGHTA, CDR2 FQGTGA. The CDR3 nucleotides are TGTGCCAGCAGCTTAGCCGGGTGGACCCTAACGGATGAGCAGTTCTTC. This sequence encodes CASSLAGWTLTDEQFF.

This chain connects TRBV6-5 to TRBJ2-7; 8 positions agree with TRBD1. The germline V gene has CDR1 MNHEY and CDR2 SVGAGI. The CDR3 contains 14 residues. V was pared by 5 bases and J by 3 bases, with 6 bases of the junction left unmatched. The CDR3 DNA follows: TGTGCCAGCAGTCGACAGGGGTCGGGCTACGAGCAGTACTTC. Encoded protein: CASSRQGSGYEQYF.

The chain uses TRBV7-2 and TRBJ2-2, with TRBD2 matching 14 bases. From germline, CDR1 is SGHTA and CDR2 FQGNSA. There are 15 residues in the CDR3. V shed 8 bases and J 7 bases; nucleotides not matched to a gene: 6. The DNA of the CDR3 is TGTGCCAGCGGACTAGCGGGGGGCCTCGTCGGGGAGCTGTTTTTT. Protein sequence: CASGLAGGLVGELFF.

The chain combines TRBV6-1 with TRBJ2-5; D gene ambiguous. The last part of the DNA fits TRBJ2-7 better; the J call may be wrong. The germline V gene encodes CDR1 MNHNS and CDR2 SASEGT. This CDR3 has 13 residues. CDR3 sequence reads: CASSDGYSYEQYF. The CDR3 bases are TGTGCCAGCAGTGATGGGTACTCCTACGAGCAGTACTTC.

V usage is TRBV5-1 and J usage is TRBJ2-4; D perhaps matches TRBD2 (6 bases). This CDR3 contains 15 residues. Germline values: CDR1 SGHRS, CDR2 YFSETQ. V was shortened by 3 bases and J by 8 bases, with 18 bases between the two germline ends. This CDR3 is CASSSDGDGGDIQYF. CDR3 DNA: TGCGCCAGCAGCTCGGATGGGGATGGAGGGGACATTCAGTACTTC.

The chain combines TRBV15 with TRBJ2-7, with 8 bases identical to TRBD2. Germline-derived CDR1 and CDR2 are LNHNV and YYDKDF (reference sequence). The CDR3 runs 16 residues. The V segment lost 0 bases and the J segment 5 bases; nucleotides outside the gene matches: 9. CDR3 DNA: TGTGCCACCAGCAGAGATCTAAGCGGGAGAGTCGACGAGCAGTACTTC. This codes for CATSRDLSGRVDEQYF.

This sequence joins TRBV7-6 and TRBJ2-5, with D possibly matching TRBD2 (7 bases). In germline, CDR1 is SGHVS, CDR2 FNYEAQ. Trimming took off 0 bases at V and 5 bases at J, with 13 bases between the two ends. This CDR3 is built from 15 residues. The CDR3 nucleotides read TGTGCCAGCAGCTTAGCGGGGGGGCTGGGGGAGACCCAGTACTTC. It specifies CASSLAGGLGETQYF.

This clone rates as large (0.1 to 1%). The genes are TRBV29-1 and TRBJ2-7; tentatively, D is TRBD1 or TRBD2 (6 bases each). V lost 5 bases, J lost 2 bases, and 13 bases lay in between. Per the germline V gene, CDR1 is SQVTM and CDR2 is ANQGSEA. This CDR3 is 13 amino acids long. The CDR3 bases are TGCAGCGTTCAGGGGCGGGGAACCTACGAGCAGTACTTC. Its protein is CSVQGRGTYEQYF.

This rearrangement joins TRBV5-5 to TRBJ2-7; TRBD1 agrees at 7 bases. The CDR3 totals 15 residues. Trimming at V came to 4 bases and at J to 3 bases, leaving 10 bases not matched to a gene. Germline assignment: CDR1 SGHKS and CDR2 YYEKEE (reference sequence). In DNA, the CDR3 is TGTGCCAGCAGCGGCGAGGGACAGTTCCTCTACGAGCAGTACTTC. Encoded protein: CASSGEGQFLYEQYF.

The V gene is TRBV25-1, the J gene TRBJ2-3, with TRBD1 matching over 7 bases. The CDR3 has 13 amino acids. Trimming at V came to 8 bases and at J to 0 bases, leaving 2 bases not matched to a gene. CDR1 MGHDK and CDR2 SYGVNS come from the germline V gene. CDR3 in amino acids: CASWDSSTDTQYF. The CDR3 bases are TGTGCCAGCTGGGACAGCAGCACAGATACGCAGTATTTT.

In nucleotides, the CDR3 is TGCGCCAGCAGCCAAGATCGGTACGACTATGGCTACACCTTC. It translates to CASSQDRYDYGYTF. V is TRBV4-3 and J is TRBJ1-2; D gene uncertain. The CDR3 loop spans 14 amino acids. Germline V gives CDR1 LGHNA, CDR2 YSLEER. The ends were cut back, 0 bases at V and 3 bases at J, with 8 bases in the middle.

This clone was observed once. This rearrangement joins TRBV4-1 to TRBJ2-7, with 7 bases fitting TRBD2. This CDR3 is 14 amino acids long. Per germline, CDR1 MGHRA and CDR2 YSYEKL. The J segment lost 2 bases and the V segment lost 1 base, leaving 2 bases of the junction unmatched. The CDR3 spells CASSQGTSTYEQYF. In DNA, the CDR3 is TGCGCCAGCAGCCAAGGGACTAGTACCTACGAGCAGTACTTC.

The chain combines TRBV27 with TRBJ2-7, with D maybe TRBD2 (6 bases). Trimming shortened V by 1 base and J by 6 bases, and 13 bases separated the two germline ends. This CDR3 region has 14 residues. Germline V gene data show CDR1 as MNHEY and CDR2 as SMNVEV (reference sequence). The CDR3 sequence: CASSLWGGGTEQYF. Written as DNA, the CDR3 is TGTGCCAGCAGTTTATGGGGAGGAGGAACCGAGCAGTACTTC.

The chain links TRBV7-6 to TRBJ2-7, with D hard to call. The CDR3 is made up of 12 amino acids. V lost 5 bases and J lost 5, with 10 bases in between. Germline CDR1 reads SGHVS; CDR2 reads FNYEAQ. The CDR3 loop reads CASSALKDEQYF. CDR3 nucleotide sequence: TGTGCCAGCAGCGCCTTGAAGGACGAGCAGTACTTC.

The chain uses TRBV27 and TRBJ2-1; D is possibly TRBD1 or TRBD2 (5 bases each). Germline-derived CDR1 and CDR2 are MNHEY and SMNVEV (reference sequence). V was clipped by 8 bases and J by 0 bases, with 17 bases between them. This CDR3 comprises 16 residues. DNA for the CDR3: TGTGCCAGCGGCCACCGGGACCTCCGCTCCTACAATGAGCAGTTCTTC. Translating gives CASGHRDLRSYNEQFF.

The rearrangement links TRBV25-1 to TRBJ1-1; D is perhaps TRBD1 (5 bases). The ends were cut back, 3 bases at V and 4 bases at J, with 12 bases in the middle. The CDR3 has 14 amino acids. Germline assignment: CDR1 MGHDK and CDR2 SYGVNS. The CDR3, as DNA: TGTGCCAGCAGTGATGGGTTGGGGGGCACTGAAGCTTTCTTT. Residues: CASSDGLGGTEAFF.

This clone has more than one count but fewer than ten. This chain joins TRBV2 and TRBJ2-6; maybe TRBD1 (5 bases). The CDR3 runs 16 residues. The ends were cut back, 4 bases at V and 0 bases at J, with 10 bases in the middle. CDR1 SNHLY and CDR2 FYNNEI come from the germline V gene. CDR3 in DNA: TGTGCCAGCAGTGGAGACAGCCACTCTGGGGCCAACGTCCTGACTTTC. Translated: CASSGDSHSGANVLTF.

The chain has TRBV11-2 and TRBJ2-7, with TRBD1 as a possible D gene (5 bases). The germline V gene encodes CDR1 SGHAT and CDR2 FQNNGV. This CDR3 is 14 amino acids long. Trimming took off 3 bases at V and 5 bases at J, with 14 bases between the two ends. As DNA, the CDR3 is TGTGCCAGCAGCTTCGGCAGGGTTGGGCACGAGCAGTACTTC. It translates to CASSFGRVGHEQYF.

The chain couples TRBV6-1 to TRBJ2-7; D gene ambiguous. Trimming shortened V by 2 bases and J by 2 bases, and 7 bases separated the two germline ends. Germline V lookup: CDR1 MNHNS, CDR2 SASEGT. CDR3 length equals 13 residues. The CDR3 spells CASSEFSAYEQYF. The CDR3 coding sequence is TGTGCCAGCAGTGAATTCAGTGCCTACGAGCAGTACTTC.

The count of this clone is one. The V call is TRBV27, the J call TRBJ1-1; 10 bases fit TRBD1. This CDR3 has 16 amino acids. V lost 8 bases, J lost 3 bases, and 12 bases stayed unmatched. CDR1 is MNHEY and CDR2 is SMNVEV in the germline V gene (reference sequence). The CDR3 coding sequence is TGTGCCAGCTTCGGGACAGGGGCAGGGGGGGACACTGAAGCTTTCTTT. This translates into CASFGTGAGGDTEAFF.

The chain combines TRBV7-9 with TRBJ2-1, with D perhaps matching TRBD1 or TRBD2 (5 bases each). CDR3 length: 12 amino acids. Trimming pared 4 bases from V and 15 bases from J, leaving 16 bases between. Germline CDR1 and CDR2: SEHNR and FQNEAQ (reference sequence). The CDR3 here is CASSSDRDQLFF. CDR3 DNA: TGTGCCAGCAGCTCCGACCGGGACCAACTGTTCTTC.

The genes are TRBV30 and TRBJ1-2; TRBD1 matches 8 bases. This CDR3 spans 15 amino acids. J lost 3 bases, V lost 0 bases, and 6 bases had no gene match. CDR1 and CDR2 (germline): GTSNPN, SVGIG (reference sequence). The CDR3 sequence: CAWSVLKDRDYGYTF. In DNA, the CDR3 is TGTGCCTGGAGTGTACTTAAGGACAGGGACTATGGCTACACCTTC.

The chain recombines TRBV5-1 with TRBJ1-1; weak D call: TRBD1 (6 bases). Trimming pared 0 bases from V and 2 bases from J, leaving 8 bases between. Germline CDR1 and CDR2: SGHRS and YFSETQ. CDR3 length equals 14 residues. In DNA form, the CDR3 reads TGCGCCAGCAGCTTGGCAGGGGATAACACTGAAGCTTTCTTT. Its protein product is CASSLAGDNTEAFF.

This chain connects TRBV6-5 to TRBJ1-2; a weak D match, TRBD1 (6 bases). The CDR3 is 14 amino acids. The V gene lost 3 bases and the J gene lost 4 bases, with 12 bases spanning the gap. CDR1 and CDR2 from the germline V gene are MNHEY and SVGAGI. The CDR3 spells CASSYQTGLYGYTF. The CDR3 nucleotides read TGTGCCAGCAGTTATCAGACAGGCCTCTATGGCTACACCTTC.